One and the same sample provided the 4 T cell receptor beta chains below, sequenced in a study of shared clonotypes between healthy human individuals. This table comes from immunoSEQ multiplex PCR, and its TCRdb copy is limited to in-frame clones, with some not included. Here the sample spans over a million clones, 75% to 85% being singletons. The sample consisted of memory CD4+ T cells from PBMCs. Subset: CD45RA-negative fraction. Receptors were obtained from a man aged 18 to 30 in good health. Some clones in this sample may be carry-over from other donors' samples.

The rearrangement links TRBV6-5 to TRBJ1-5; D is possibly TRBD1 (6 bases). The CDR3 consists of 14 residues. The germline V gene encodes CDR1 MNHEY and CDR2 SVGAGI. Trimming took off 5 bases at V and 2 bases at J, with 10 bases between the two ends. The CDR3 DNA is TGTGCCAGCAGTCGAGGGGGAGGCAATCAGCCCCAGCATTTT. It encodes CASSRGGGNQPQHF.

This clone was seen just once. The V call is TRBV5-5, the J call TRBJ1-1, with D uncertain. Trimming stripped 4 bases from V and 3 bases from J, with 10 bases between. The CDR3 runs to 13 residues. Germline-derived CDR1 and CDR2 are SGHKS and YYEKEE (reference sequence). The CDR3 bases are TGTGCCAGCAGCCTTATGGCGGACACTGAAGCTTTCTTT. It is translated as CASSLMADTEAFF.

The V call is TRBV6-1, the J call TRBJ1-5; 9 bases match TRBD1. This CDR3 has 15 residues. V lost 7 bases, J lost 6 bases, and 10 bases stayed unmatched. CDR1 and CDR2 from the germline V gene are MNHNS and SASEGT. The CDR3 loop reads CASKHWGTGLQPQHF. CDR3 nucleotide sequence: TGTGCCAGCAAACATTGGGGGACAGGGCTTCAGCCCCAGCATTTT.

The gene calls are TRBV7-2 and TRBJ1-4; 7 bases map to TRBD1. Trimming removed 5 bases from V and 4 bases from J; junction bases left unmatched: 7. The CDR3 sequence is 15 residues long. Germline-derived CDR1 and CDR2 are SGHTA and FQGNSA. DNA of the CDR3: TGTGCCAGCAGCGACCGCAGGGGGTTTAATGAAAAACTGTTTTTT. The encoded protein is CASSDRRGFNEKLFF.